These T cell receptor beta chains were read from a single sample in a study of cytomegalovirus exposure and HLA in healthy donors. The protocol was immunoSEQ multiplex PCR, while the TCRdb copy is restricted to in-frame clones and leaves out a portion. In the table there are about 210,000 clones, 65% to 85% of which are singletons. The specimen was PBMCs. The source of these receptors is a man between 35 and 55 years old in good health and CMV-seropositive. Both conserved end residues are part of each CDR3. The size field is filled for only some rows; it gives once, few, many or a size class.

J gene: TRBJ1-2; CDR3 length: 13; V gene: TRBV29-1; clone size: .; CDR3 protein: CSVTYRTADGYTF
J gene: TRBJ2-5; CDR3 length: 15; V gene: TRBV2; clone size: .; CDR3 protein: CASSETRGTPETQYF
J gene: TRBJ1-2; CDR3 length: 13; V gene: TRBV18; clone size: few; CDR3 protein: CASSRTGGDFYTF
J gene: .; CDR3 length: 13; V gene: TRBV5-4; clone size: few; CDR3 protein: CASSWDRSYEQYF
J gene: TRBJ1-1; CDR3 length: 15; V gene: TRBV5-4; clone size: .; CDR3 protein: CASSLDSFGAGEAFF
J gene: TRBJ2-5; CDR3 length: 13; V gene: TRBV4-1; clone size: once; CDR3 protein: CASSSPGEETQYF
J gene: TRBJ1-5; CDR3 length: 15; V gene: TRBV27; clone size: .; CDR3 protein: CASSVVGGFHQPQHF
J gene: TRBJ2-7; CDR3 length: 14; V gene: TRBV7-2; clone size: .; CDR3 protein: CASSLSGQAYEQYF
J gene: TRBJ2-2; CDR3 length: 15; V gene: TRBV5-1; clone size: .; CDR3 protein: CASSFNTGDAGELFF
J gene: TRBJ1-4; CDR3 length: 15; V gene: TRBV6-6; clone size: .; CDR3 protein: CATMTGGRTNEKLFF
J gene: TRBJ2-7; CDR3 length: 16; V gene: TRBV28; clone size: once; CDR3 protein: CASSAQQTGGFGEQYF
J gene: TRBJ2-4; CDR3 length: 15; V gene: TRBV9; clone size: .; CDR3 protein: CASSVAGTGGDIQYF
J gene: TRBJ2-7; CDR3 length: 14; V gene: TRBV7-9; clone size: once; CDR3 protein: CASSLTGGSYEQYF
J gene: TRBJ1-2; CDR3 length: 14; V gene: TRBV28; clone size: .; CDR3 protein: CASSLVTEHYGYTF
J gene: TRBJ2-5; CDR3 length: 14; V gene: TRBV5-1; clone size: once; CDR3 protein: CASSLGERVAFQYF
J gene: TRBJ1-1; CDR3 length: 13; V gene: TRBV6-1; clone size: .; CDR3 protein: CASSAGQVIEAFF
J gene: TRBJ2-3; CDR3 length: 15; V gene: TRBV19; clone size: .; CDR3 protein: CASSIAGTKVDTQYF
J gene: TRBJ1-3; CDR3 length: 17; V gene: TRBV19; clone size: .; CDR3 protein: CASSIWVVGTPGNTIYF
J gene: TRBJ1-1; CDR3 length: 14; V gene: TRBV28; clone size: .; CDR3 protein: CASSPPDRDTEAFF
J gene: TRBJ2-7; CDR3 length: 16; V gene: TRBV5-1; clone size: once; CDR3 protein: CASSPGAGAISYEQYF
J gene: TRBJ2-3; CDR3 length: 16; V gene: TRBV18; clone size: .; CDR3 protein: CASSQPEGQGPDTQYF
J gene: TRBJ2-7; CDR3 length: 13; V gene: TRBV14; clone size: .; CDR3 protein: CASSMGLGGILYF
J gene: TRBJ1-2; CDR3 length: 14; V gene: TRBV6-1; clone size: .; CDR3 protein: CASSSGTGTYGYTF
J gene: TRBJ1-1; CDR3 length: 12; V gene: TRBV5-6; clone size: .; CDR3 protein: CASSLWDSGAFF
J gene: TRBJ2-2; CDR3 length: 15; V gene: TRBV11-2; clone size: .; CDR3 protein: CASSPDRTNTGELFF
J gene: TRBJ1-1; CDR3 length: 15; V gene: TRBV10-3; clone size: .; CDR3 protein: CAISSDRATNTEAFF
J gene: TRBJ2-7; CDR3 length: 17; V gene: TRBV7-2; clone size: once; CDR3 protein: CASSLYLPGQGSYEQYF
J gene: TRBJ2-7; CDR3 length: 15; V gene: TRBV7-2; clone size: .; CDR3 protein: CASSLHRTVAYEQYF
J gene: TRBJ1-2; CDR3 length: 16; V gene: TRBV5-4; clone size: .; CDR3 protein: CASSLVGDETKYGYTF
J gene: TRBJ2-1; CDR3 length: 13; V gene: TRBV9; clone size: .; CDR3 protein: CASSLQGHNEQFF
J gene: TRBJ2-2; CDR3 length: 17; V gene: TRBV13; clone size: .; CDR3 protein: CASSPRRQGIEAGELFF
J gene: TRBJ2-3; CDR3 length: 16; V gene: TRBV6-4; clone size: .; CDR3 protein: CAEGDLAGPSTDTQYF
J gene: TRBJ1-5; CDR3 length: 14; V gene: TRBV15; clone size: few; CDR3 protein: CATSKRQDNQPQHF
J gene: TRBJ1-5; CDR3 length: 13; V gene: TRBV27; clone size: .; CDR3 protein: CASSHTGVQPQHF
J gene: TRBJ2-2; CDR3 length: 18; V gene: TRBV9; clone size: once; CDR3 protein: CASSVGREGRVNTGELFF
J gene: TRBJ2-2; CDR3 length: 16; V gene: TRBV18; clone size: .; CDR3 protein: CASSPRLAGVTGELFF
J gene: TRBJ1-2; CDR3 length: 14; V gene: TRBV6-1; clone size: .; CDR3 protein: CASSEAYRLSGYTF